A selection of T cell receptor beta chains follows, all from one sample in a study of graft-versus-host responses after intestinal transplantation. No antigen is known for these receptors. Data came from immunoSEQ multiplex PCR; TCRdb stores just in-frame clones and leaves some out. Among approximately 81,000 clones, 87% were seen once, and the ten largest hold 7.5% to 8.5%. The sequences come from unstimulated CD8+ T cells sorted from spleen or lymph node cells, collected before transplant. The receptors here all came from a human donor who was the organ donor for an intestinal transplant. Both conserved end residues are part of each CDR3. D genes are given only for firm matches. The listing skips clone size in some rows; elsewhere it reads once, few, many or a size class.

CDR3 protein: CASSQVSTSRGYEQCF
CDR3 DNA: TGCGCCAGCAGCCAGGTGTCAACCTCCCGGGGTTACGAGCAGTGCTTC
clone size: .
J gene: TRBJ2-7
V gene: TRBV4-1
D gene: .

CDR3 protein: CASSYSGGANEQFF
CDR3 DNA: TGTGCCAGCAGTTATTCCGGGGGGGCCAATGAGCAGTTCTTC
clone size: .
J gene: TRBJ2-1
V gene: TRBV6-1
D gene: TRBD2

CDR3 protein: CASSRTVSMDYGYTF
CDR3 DNA: TGCGCCAGCAGCCGGACAGTTTCGATGGACTATGGCTACACCTTC
clone size: .
J gene: TRBJ1-2
V gene: TRBV4-1
D gene: .

CDR3 protein: CASSLYGAGVRDTQYF
CDR3 DNA: TGTGCCAGCAGTTTATATGGAGCCGGAGTGAGAGATACGCAGTATTTT
clone size: .
J gene: TRBJ2-3
V gene: TRBV27
D gene: .

CDR3 protein: CASSQGTGATYGYTF
CDR3 DNA: TGCGCCAGCAGCCAAGGGACAGGGGCGACATATGGCTACACCTTC
clone size: .
J gene: TRBJ1-2
V gene: TRBV4-1
D gene: TRBD1

CDR3 protein: CASSSGHPFNSPLHF
CDR3 DNA: TGTGCCAGCAGTTCCGGACACCCCTTTAATTCACCCCTCCACTTT
clone size: .
J gene: TRBJ1-6
V gene: TRBV27
D gene: .

CDR3 protein: CASSRDQGSSYEQYF
CDR3 DNA: TGTGCCAGCAGCCGTGACCAGGGGAGCTCCTACGAGCAGTACTTC
clone size: .
J gene: TRBJ2-7
V gene: TRBV5-5
D gene: .

CDR3 protein: CASSPGTDHGYTF
CDR3 DNA: TGTGCCAGCAGCCCCGGGACAGACCATGGCTACACCTTC
clone size: .
J gene: TRBJ1-2
V gene: TRBV7-8
D gene: TRBD1

CDR3 protein: CASRAGGQGNEAFF
CDR3 DNA: TGTGCCAGCAGGGCTGGGGGACAGGGTAATGAAGCTTTCTTT
clone size: few
J gene: TRBJ1-1
V gene: TRBV2
D gene: TRBD1

CDR3 protein: CASSPDWWHPSGNTIYF
CDR3 DNA: TGCGCCAGCAGCCCCGACTGGTGGCACCCCTCTGGAAACACCATATATTTT
clone size: .
J gene: TRBJ1-3
V gene: TRBV5-1
D gene: .

CDR3 protein: CASSYQPAGTGWWNTEAFF
CDR3 DNA: TGCGCCAGCAGCTATCAACCTGCCGGGACAGGGTGGTGGAACACTGAAGCTTTCTTT
clone size: once
J gene: TRBJ1-1
V gene: TRBV5-1
D gene: TRBD1

CDR3 protein: CASSPSPDTSTYEQYF
CDR3 DNA: TGCGCCAGCAGCCCATCACCAGATACATCAACCTACGAGCAGTACTTC
clone size: .
J gene: TRBJ2-7
V gene: TRBV4-1
D gene: .

CDR3 protein: CASYSLNGELFF
CDR3 DNA: TGTGCCAGTTATTCGCTGAACGGGGAGCTGTTTTTT
clone size: .
J gene: TRBJ2-2
V gene: TRBV19
D gene: .

CDR3 protein: CASSYWGEADTQYF
CDR3 DNA: TGTGCCAGCAGTTACTGGGGGGAGGCAGATACGCAGTATTTT
clone size: .
J gene: TRBJ2-3
V gene: TRBV6-6
D gene: .

CDR3 protein: CASSEYFRQGEGTIYF
CDR3 DNA: TGTGCCAGCAGTGAATATTTCAGACAGGGGGAAGGCACCATATATTTT
clone size: .
J gene: TRBJ1-3
V gene: TRBV25-1
D gene: TRBD1

CDR3 protein: CASSLGLAGGDEQFF
CDR3 DNA: TGTGCCAGCAGCTTAGGACTAGCGGGGGGGGATGAGCAGTTCTTC
clone size: .
J gene: TRBJ2-1
V gene: TRBV7-8
D gene: TRBD2

CDR3 protein: CASSQQQTQMNTEAFF
CDR3 DNA: TGTGCCAGCAGTCAACAGCAGACCCAGATGAACACTGAAGCTTTCTTT
clone size: .
J gene: TRBJ1-1
V gene: TRBV11-3
D gene: .

CDR3 protein: CASGETGGVEKLFF
CDR3 DNA: TGTGCCAGCGGGGAGACAGGGGGTGTTGAAAAACTGTTTTTT
clone size: .
J gene: TRBJ1-4
V gene: TRBV6-1
D gene: TRBD1

CDR3 protein: CASIQQGLGLYEQYF
CDR3 DNA: TGCGCCAGCATACAGCAGGGTCTTGGTCTCTACGAGCAGTACTTC
clone size: .
J gene: TRBJ2-7
V gene: TRBV10-2
D gene: .

CDR3 protein: CASSSPWGPTYEQYF
CDR3 DNA: TGTGCCAGCAGCTCCCCGTGGGGCCCCACCTACGAGCAGTACTTC
clone size: .
J gene: TRBJ2-7
V gene: TRBV11-1
D gene: .

CDR3 protein: CASSLILGTKQFF
CDR3 DNA: TGTGCCAGCAGCTTAATTTTAGGGACTAAGCAGTTCTTC
clone size: .
J gene: TRBJ2-1
V gene: TRBV7-3
D gene: TRBD2

CDR3 protein: CASSGSLSGFDEQFF
CDR3 DNA: TGTGCCAGCAGTGGAAGTTTATCGGGGTTTGATGAGCAGTTCTTC
clone size: .
J gene: TRBJ2-1
V gene: TRBV6-1
D gene: .

CDR3 protein: CASSLWDRSGYTF
CDR3 DNA: TGTGCCAGCAGCTTATGGGACAGAAGTGGCTACACCTTC
clone size: .
J gene: TRBJ1-2
V gene: TRBV5-4
D gene: TRBD1

CDR3 protein: CASSAGEYTGELFF
CDR3 DNA: TGTGCCAGTAGTGCGGGGGAATACACCGGGGAGCTGTTTTTT
clone size: .
J gene: TRBJ2-2
V gene: TRBV19
D gene: TRBD2

CDR3 protein: CASSLLPLVGEQYF
CDR3 DNA: TGTGCCAGCAGCCTTCTTCCTTTGGTAGGTGAGCAGTACTTC
clone size: few
J gene: TRBJ2-7
V gene: TRBV14
D gene: .

CDR3 protein: CAGGEFSEAFF
CDR3 DNA: TGTGCCGGCGGGGAATTCAGTGAAGCTTTCTTT
clone size: .
J gene: TRBJ1-1
V gene: TRBV6-5
D gene: .